This is a list of T cell receptor beta chains from one sample in a study of beta chain features in type 1 diabetes. Repertoires were generated with immunoSEQ multiplex PCR, while TCRdb's copy carries only in-frame clones and drops some. The table shows 550,000 to 850,000 clones, with under 15% occurring only once. Sequenced material: naive CD4+ T cells from blood. These receptors were collected from a man between 18 and 29 years old with type 1 diabetes. The CDR3 runs from the conserved cysteine through the conserved F or W. The order of the fields is D gene, V gene, J gene, clone size, CDR3 DNA, CDR3 protein. D genes are given only for firm matches. Some rows have no size entry. The others give once, few or many, or a class for an expanded clone.

d_gene: -; v_gene: TRBV7-2; j_gene: TRBJ1-5; abundance: -; CDR3nt: TGTGCCAGCAGCTTAGGTGGGTCCCAGCCCCAGCATTTT; CDR3aa: CASSLGGSQPQHF
d_gene: -; v_gene: TRBV2; j_gene: TRBJ2-2; abundance: few; CDR3nt: TGTGCCAGCAGGGAAACTAGCACCGGGGAGCTGTTTTTT; CDR3aa: CASRETSTGELFF
d_gene: TRBD2; v_gene: TRBV4-2; j_gene: TRBJ2-3; abundance: few; CDR3nt: TGTGCCAGCAGCCAAGACCCGACTAGCGGGGTGGGCACAGATACGCAGTATTTT; CDR3aa: CASSQDPTSGVGTDTQYF
d_gene: -; v_gene: TRBV9; j_gene: TRBJ2-5; abundance: -; CDR3nt: TGTGCCAGCAGTCGACAGGCTCAAGAGACCCAGTACTTC; CDR3aa: CASSRQAQETQYF
d_gene: TRBD1; v_gene: TRBV11-2; j_gene: TRBJ1-6; abundance: -; CDR3nt: TGTGCCAGCAGCTCCCGGACAGGGGACAGGTCACCCCTCCACTTT; CDR3aa: CASSSRTGDRSPLHF
d_gene: -; v_gene: TRBV7-9; j_gene: TRBJ2-2; abundance: few; CDR3nt: TGTGCCAGCAGCGGAGGCGGAACAGGACTCACCGGGGAGCTGTTTTTT; CDR3aa: CASSGGGTGLTGELFF
d_gene: TRBD1; v_gene: TRBV29-1; j_gene: TRBJ2-5; abundance: -; CDR3nt: TGCAGCGGTACAGGGGGCATGGAGACCCAGTACTTC; CDR3aa: CSGTGGMETQYF
d_gene: -; v_gene: TRBV9; j_gene: TRBJ1-3; abundance: -; CDR3nt: TGTGCCAGCTCCCCCCAGCCCACAGGGTCTGGAAACACCATATATTTT; CDR3aa: CASSPQPTGSGNTIYF
d_gene: TRBD1; v_gene: TRBV28; j_gene: TRBJ2-7; abundance: -; CDR3nt: TGTGCCAGCAGTCTACCAACAGGGGCCTCCTACGAGCAGTACTTC; CDR3aa: CASSLPTGASYEQYF
d_gene: -; v_gene: TRBV25-1; j_gene: TRBJ2-6; abundance: few; CDR3nt: TGTGCCAGCATACTACACACGGGTTCTGGGGCCAACGTCCTGACTTTC; CDR3aa: CASILHTGSGANVLTF
d_gene: TRBD1; v_gene: TRBV28; j_gene: TRBJ2-5; abundance: -; CDR3nt: TGTGCCAGCAGTTTTATGCCGGGACAGGGTAAAGAGACCCAGTACTTC; CDR3aa: CASSFMPGQGKETQYF
d_gene: -; v_gene: TRBV29-1; j_gene: TRBJ1-1; abundance: many; CDR3nt: TGCAGCGTTGAAGGGAACACTGAAGCTTTCTTT; CDR3aa: CSVEGNTEAFF
d_gene: -; v_gene: TRBV30; j_gene: TRBJ1-2; abundance: -; CDR3nt: TGTGCCTGGAGTCCCGCAGAGGCGCACTATGGCTACACCTTC; CDR3aa: CAWSPAEAHYGYTF
d_gene: -; v_gene: TRBV10-3; j_gene: TRBJ2-5; abundance: many; CDR3nt: TGTGCCATCAAGAACAGGGATCAAGAGACCCAGTACTTC; CDR3aa: CAIKNRDQETQYF
d_gene: -; v_gene: TRBV7-9; j_gene: TRBJ1-5; abundance: few; CDR3nt: TGTGCCAGCACCCCTGGGGGTGTTGATCAGCCCCAGCATTTT; CDR3aa: CASTPGGVDQPQHF
d_gene: -; v_gene: TRBV9; j_gene: TRBJ1-6; abundance: -; CDR3nt: TGTGCCAGCAGCGTTTCCCCCTCAGGGGAGGAATCACCCCTCCACTTT; CDR3aa: CASSVSPSGEESPLHF
d_gene: TRBD1; v_gene: TRBV29-1; j_gene: TRBJ2-3; abundance: few; CDR3nt: TGCAGCGTTACCGGACAGGACTGGGCAGATACGCAGTATTTT; CDR3aa: CSVTGQDWADTQYF
d_gene: -; v_gene: TRBV10-3; j_gene: TRBJ1-1; abundance: -; CDR3nt: TGTGCCATTATGGGGGACGTGAACACTGAAGCTTTCTTT; CDR3aa: CAIMGDVNTEAFF
d_gene: -; v_gene: TRBV5-1; j_gene: TRBJ1-1; abundance: -; CDR3nt: TGCGCCAGCAGCTTGGAAGGGGAAGCTTTCTTT; CDR3aa: CASSLEGEAFF
d_gene: TRBD1; v_gene: TRBV5-1; j_gene: TRBJ2-7; abundance: -; CDR3nt: TGCGCCAGCAGCTTGGAAGGGACAGGAGCCTACGAGCAGTACTTC; CDR3aa: CASSLEGTGAYEQYF
d_gene: -; v_gene: TRBV30; j_gene: TRBJ2-7; abundance: -; CDR3nt: TGTGCCTGGAGTGTAGGAGGGCAGGGTAAGCAGTACTTC; CDR3aa: CAWSVGGQGKQYF
d_gene: TRBD1; v_gene: TRBV5-4; j_gene: TRBJ1-2; abundance: few; CDR3nt: TGTGCCAGCAGCTCGACAGGGGGCTCTAACTATGGCTACACCTTC; CDR3aa: CASSSTGGSNYGYTF
d_gene: -; v_gene: TRBV18; j_gene: TRBJ2-3; abundance: -; CDR3nt: TGTGCCAGCTCACCTGGGCAAGATACGCAGTATTTT; CDR3aa: CASSPGQDTQYF
d_gene: -; v_gene: TRBV4-2; j_gene: TRBJ1-2; abundance: -; CDR3nt: TGTGCCAGCAGCCAAGAAAAGGGGCAGGTGAACTATGGCTACACCTTC; CDR3aa: CASSQEKGQVNYGYTF
d_gene: TRBD1; v_gene: TRBV2; j_gene: TRBJ2-7; abundance: few; CDR3nt: TGTGCCAGAAAAGAGGGGGCGAATGCCTACGAGCAGTACTTC; CDR3aa: CARKEGANAYEQYF
d_gene: TRBD1; v_gene: TRBV7-2; j_gene: TRBJ1-5; abundance: -; CDR3nt: TGTGCCAGCAGCACCGGACAGGGGCGTCAGCCCCAGCATTTT; CDR3aa: CASSTGQGRQPQHF
d_gene: -; v_gene: TRBV30; j_gene: TRBJ1-1; abundance: -; CDR3nt: TGTGCCTGGAGCCGCTACAGCCGGACTAACACTGAAGCTTTCTTT; CDR3aa: CAWSRYSRTNTEAFF
d_gene: -; v_gene: TRBV10-3; j_gene: TRBJ2-3; abundance: many; CDR3nt: TGTGCCATCAGCGGCAGCACAGATACGCAGTATTTT; CDR3aa: CAISGSTDTQYF
d_gene: TRBD1; v_gene: TRBV9; j_gene: TRBJ2-7; abundance: few; CDR3nt: TGTGCCAGCAGCGTAGGGACAGGCGAGGAGCAGTACTTC; CDR3aa: CASSVGTGEEQYF
d_gene: -; v_gene: TRBV20-1; j_gene: TRBJ1-5; abundance: few; CDR3nt: TGCAGTGCTAGCAATCAGCCCCAGCATTTT; CDR3aa: CSASNQPQHF
d_gene: TRBD1; v_gene: TRBV15; j_gene: TRBJ2-7; abundance: -; CDR3nt: TGTGCCACCAGCGGGCCCGGGACAGAGATCGCCTACGAGCAGTACTTC; CDR3aa: CATSGPGTEIAYEQYF
d_gene: TRBD1; v_gene: TRBV30; j_gene: TRBJ1-4; abundance: few; CDR3nt: TGTGCCTGGAGTGGGAGGACAGGGGAAAAACTGTTTTTT; CDR3aa: CAWSGRTGEKLFF
d_gene: -; v_gene: TRBV9; j_gene: TRBJ2-5; abundance: -; CDR3nt: TGTGCCAGCAGCGCCCGTCCGTTAGGACCAGAGACCCAGTACTTC; CDR3aa: CASSARPLGPETQYF
d_gene: -; v_gene: TRBV30; j_gene: TRBJ2-5; abundance: -; CDR3nt: TGTGCCTGGAGCTCCACCTCGGAGACCCAGTACTTC; CDR3aa: CAWSSTSETQYF
d_gene: TRBD1; v_gene: TRBV19; j_gene: TRBJ2-5; abundance: -; CDR3nt: TGTGCCAGTAGTATAGCTGGGACAGGACAAGAGACCCAGTACTTC; CDR3aa: CASSIAGTGQETQYF
d_gene: -; v_gene: TRBV23-1; j_gene: TRBJ1-5; abundance: -; CDR3nt: TGCGCCAGCGGTTCCCGGGGCGGCGTCAATCAGCCCCAGCATTTT; CDR3aa: CASGSRGGVNQPQHF
d_gene: -; v_gene: TRBV2; j_gene: TRBJ2-5; abundance: -; CDR3nt: TGTGCCAGCAGTGAACACGAGACCCAGTACTTC; CDR3aa: CASSEHETQYF
d_gene: -; v_gene: TRBV28; j_gene: TRBJ1-5; abundance: -; CDR3nt: TGTGCCAGCAGTGGACAGCTTTTCAATCAGCCCCAGCATTTT; CDR3aa: CASSGQLFNQPQHF
d_gene: TRBD1; v_gene: TRBV11-2; j_gene: TRBJ2-5; abundance: few; CDR3nt: TGTGCCAGCAGCTTGGAGGACAGGGTGACCCAGTACTTC; CDR3aa: CASSLEDRVTQYF
d_gene: TRBD1; v_gene: TRBV5-4; j_gene: TRBJ2-4; abundance: few; CDR3nt: TGTGCCAGCAGCCCGGGACAGGGGATCGCCCTAGCCAAAAACATTCAGTACTTC; CDR3aa: CASSPGQGIALAKNIQYF
d_gene: TRBD1; v_gene: TRBV2; j_gene: TRBJ1-6; abundance: few; CDR3nt: TGTGCCAGCAGTGAGGGGTGGCAGGGGGATTCACCCCTCCACTTT; CDR3aa: CASSEGWQGDSPLHF
d_gene: -; v_gene: TRBV5-6; j_gene: TRBJ2-2; abundance: few; CDR3nt: TGTGCCAGCAGCTTGGCTACACCCGGGGAGCTGTTTTTT; CDR3aa: CASSLATPGELFF
d_gene: -; v_gene: TRBV7-9; j_gene: TRBJ2-7; abundance: -; CDR3nt: TGTGCCAGCATTCCCCCGGGCGGGAACGAGCAGTACTTC; CDR3aa: CASIPPGGNEQYF
d_gene: -; v_gene: TRBV5-4; j_gene: TRBJ2-6; abundance: few; CDR3nt: TGTGCCAGCAGCCCCCGGGGCTCTGGGGCCAACGTCCTGACTTTC; CDR3aa: CASSPRGSGANVLTF
d_gene: -; v_gene: TRBV30; j_gene: TRBJ1-6; abundance: few; CDR3nt: TGTGCCTGGAGTGAGTTTAGCGATAATTCACCCCTCCACTTT; CDR3aa: CAWSEFSDNSPLHF
d_gene: -; v_gene: TRBV29-1; j_gene: TRBJ1-6; abundance: -; CDR3nt: TGCAGCGTTCCCCCCGGGGGCGTAGGTAATTCACCCCTCCACTTT; CDR3aa: CSVPPGGVGNSPLHF
d_gene: -; v_gene: TRBV5-4; j_gene: TRBJ1-1; abundance: -; CDR3nt: TGTGCCAGCAGCCGGGACACTGAAGCTTTCTTT; CDR3aa: CASSRDTEAFF
d_gene: TRBD1; v_gene: TRBV7-9; j_gene: TRBJ1-1; abundance: -; CDR3nt: TGTGCCAGCAGGTCACTCGGACAGGGGGTAATCCCAGCTTTCTTT; CDR3aa: CASRSLGQGVIPAFF